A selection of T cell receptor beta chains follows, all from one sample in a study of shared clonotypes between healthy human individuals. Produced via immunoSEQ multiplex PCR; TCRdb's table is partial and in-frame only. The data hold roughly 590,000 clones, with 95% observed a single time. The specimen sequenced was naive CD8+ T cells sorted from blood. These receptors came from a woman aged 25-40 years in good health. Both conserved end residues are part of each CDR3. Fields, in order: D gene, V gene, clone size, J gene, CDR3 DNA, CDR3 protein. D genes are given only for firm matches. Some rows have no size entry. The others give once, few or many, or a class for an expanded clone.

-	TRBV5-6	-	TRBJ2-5	TGTGCCAGCAGTCAGGGTCTCGGAGAGACCCAGTACTTC	CASSQGLGETQYF
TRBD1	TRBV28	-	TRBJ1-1	TGTGCCAGCAGTTTAGGTGGGGACAGGGGGCGCGGAACTGAAGCTTTCTTT	CASSLGGDRGRGTEAFF
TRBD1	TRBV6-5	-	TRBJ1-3	TGTGCCAGCAGTTACGTACAGGGGTCTGGAAACACCATATATTTT	CASSYVQGSGNTIYF
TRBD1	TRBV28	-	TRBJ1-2	TGTGCCAGCAGTTATATAGGGACAGGGAATGGCTACACCTTC	CASSYIGTGNGYTF
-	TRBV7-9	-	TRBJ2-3	TGTGCCACCAGCGATGGGCCGGTCCGGGGAGATACGCAGTATTTT	CATSDGPVRGDTQYF
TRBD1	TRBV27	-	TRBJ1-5	TGTGCCAGCAACTTAACCGGACAGGGTGTTCAGCCCCAGCATTTT	CASNLTGQGVQPQHF
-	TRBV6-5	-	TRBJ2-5	TGTGCCAGCTCCGGGAGACAGGTTCAAGAGACCCAGTACTTC	CASSGRQVQETQYF
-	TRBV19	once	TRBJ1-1	TGTGCCAGTAGTATAGCTTTAGTGAACACTGAAGCTTTCTTT	CASSIALVNTEAFF
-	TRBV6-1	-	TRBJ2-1	TGTGCCAGCAGTGAACTGGCTAGCGTTTCTCATGAGCAGTTCTTC	CASSELASVSHEQFF
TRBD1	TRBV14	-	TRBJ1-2	TGTGCCAGCAGCCTTAGGACAGGGGCATATGGCTACACCTTC	CASSLRTGAYGYTF
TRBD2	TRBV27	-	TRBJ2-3	TGTGCCAGCAGTTATGGAGCGGGATCCACAGATACGCAGTATTTT	CASSYGAGSTDTQYF
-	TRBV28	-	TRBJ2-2	TGTGCCAGCAGACTTCAGGGTTTCTCCGGGGAGCTGTTTTTT	CASRLQGFSGELFF
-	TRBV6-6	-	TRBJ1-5	TGTGCCAGCAGAGAGGACGGTTATCAGCCCCAGCATTTT	CASREDGYQPQHF
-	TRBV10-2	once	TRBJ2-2	TGCGCCAGCAGTGGTGATACCGGGGAGCTGTTTTTT	CASSGDTGELFF
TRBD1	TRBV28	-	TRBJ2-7	TGTGCCAGCAGTCGGACAGGGGATACCGACTACGAGCAGTACTTC	CASSRTGDTDYEQYF
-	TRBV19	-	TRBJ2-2	TGTGCCAGTGCCTGGGGGCTTGCAACCGGGGAGCTGTTTTTT	CASAWGLATGELFF
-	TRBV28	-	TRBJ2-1	TGTGCCAGCACGGACGGGGTATATTTCGACAATGAGCAGTTCTTC	CASTDGVYFDNEQFF
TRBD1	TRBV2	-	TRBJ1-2	TGTGCCAGTGGGACAGATTTAGCGTGGGGCTACACCTTC	CASGTDLAWGYTF
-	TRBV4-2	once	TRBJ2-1	TGTGCCAGCAGCCAAGAGGCGGCAGGGATGGTACATGAGCAGTTCTTC	CASSQEAAGMVHEQFF
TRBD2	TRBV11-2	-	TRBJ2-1	TGTGCCAGCAGCTTTGGTCGGCTAGCGGGAGAATTAAATGAGCAGTTCTTC	CASSFGRLAGELNEQFF
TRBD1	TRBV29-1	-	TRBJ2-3	TGCAGCGGGGTCCGGGACAGAAACACAGATACGCAGTATTTT	CSGVRDRNTDTQYF
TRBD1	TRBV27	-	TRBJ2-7	TGTGCCAGCATTGGGGGGACAGGCTACGAGCAGTACTTC	CASIGGTGYEQYF
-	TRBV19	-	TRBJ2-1	TGTGCCAGTAGTATAGAGGACGGACGGTACAATGAGCAGTTCTTC	CASSIEDGRYNEQFF
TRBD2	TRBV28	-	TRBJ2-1	TGTGCCAGCAGTTTAGAGCGGGAGGGGGGCAATGAGCAGTTCTTC	CASSLEREGGNEQFF
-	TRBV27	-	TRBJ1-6	TGTGCCAGCACCGAGGGACAATTAAATTCACCCCTCCACTTT	CASTEGQLNSPLHF
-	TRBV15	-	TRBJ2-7	TGTGCCACCAGCGGGAGTCGAAGGGACGAGCAGTACTTC	CATSGSRRDEQYF
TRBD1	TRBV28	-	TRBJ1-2	TGTGCCAGCAGTGAGACAGGGGGCTATGGCTACACCTTC	CASSETGGYGYTF
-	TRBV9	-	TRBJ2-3	TGTGCCAGCAGCGGATCAGGGACTAGCACAGATACGCAGTATTTT	CASSGSGTSTDTQYF
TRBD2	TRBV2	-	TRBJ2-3	TGTGCCAGCAGTCCCCCTAGCGGGAGGGCGGTAGATACGCAGTATTTT	CASSPPSGRAVDTQYF